This paragraph covers one T cell receptor (beta chain) sequence. Its antigen is undetermined. Germline CDR1 reads SQVTM; CDR2 reads ANQGSEA. CDR3 length: 14 residues. V gave up 7 bases and J gave up 3 bases; unmatched junction bases: 6. This sample was included in a study of OX40 agonist ivuxolimab in advanced cancers. Patients with autoimmune history or systemic immunosuppression were excluded. Sampled blood was obtained at baseline, cycle 4 day 1, and cycle 7 day 1. Sequencing used immunoSEQ multiplex PCR; TCRdb keeps in-frame clones, though not all of them. Among approximately 63,000 clones, about nine tenths were seen once, and the ten largest hold roughly 1.1%. Overall study results and limits: Among patients with partial responses at 0.1-3.0 mg/kg, clonal expansion was among the lowest.

V is TRBV29-1 and J is TRBJ2-3; 11 bases fit TRBD2. The sequence came from an adult with an advanced solid tumor such as melanoma, head and neck, liver or kidney cancer. This specimen consisted of CD4+ or CD8+ T cells sorted from blood, obtained in a trial of the OX40 agonist ivuxolimab. The CDR3 coding sequence is TGCAGCGGCCTAGGGACTAGCGGAACAGATACGCAGTATTTT. It translates to CSGLGTSGTDTQYF.